This T cell receptor (beta chain) was retrieved from a study of blood T cell repertoires in COVID-19. Study background: COVID-19 samples from acute and convalescent phases originated in the United States, Italy and Spain. The analysed material was cDNA or gDNA that came from T cells, B-cell-depleted T cells, or PBMCs.

Source study methods: Estimation of nucleated cell counts relied on the amplification of reference gene primers. Produced via immunoSEQ multiplex PCR; TCRdb's table is partial and in-frame only. The DNA gave D and trimming, while V, J and clone size come from that table. The sample shows about 100,000 clones, roughly 84% of them seen only once. The germline gives CDR1 SEHNR, CDR2 FQNEAQ (reference sequence). CDR3 size: 18 residues. The trim removed 6 bases at V and 0 bases at J, leaving 15 bases unmatched. This sequence joins TRBV7-9 and TRBJ2-5, with 8 nucleotides matching TRBD2. This sequence was found in a woman older than 75 with acute or convalescent COVID-19. What was sequenced was peripheral blood. Written as DNA, the CDR3 is TGTGCCAGCAGAGGCAATCCGGGCGGGGGGCGCTACCAAGAGACCCAGTACTTC. This translates into CASRGNPGGGRYQETQYF.